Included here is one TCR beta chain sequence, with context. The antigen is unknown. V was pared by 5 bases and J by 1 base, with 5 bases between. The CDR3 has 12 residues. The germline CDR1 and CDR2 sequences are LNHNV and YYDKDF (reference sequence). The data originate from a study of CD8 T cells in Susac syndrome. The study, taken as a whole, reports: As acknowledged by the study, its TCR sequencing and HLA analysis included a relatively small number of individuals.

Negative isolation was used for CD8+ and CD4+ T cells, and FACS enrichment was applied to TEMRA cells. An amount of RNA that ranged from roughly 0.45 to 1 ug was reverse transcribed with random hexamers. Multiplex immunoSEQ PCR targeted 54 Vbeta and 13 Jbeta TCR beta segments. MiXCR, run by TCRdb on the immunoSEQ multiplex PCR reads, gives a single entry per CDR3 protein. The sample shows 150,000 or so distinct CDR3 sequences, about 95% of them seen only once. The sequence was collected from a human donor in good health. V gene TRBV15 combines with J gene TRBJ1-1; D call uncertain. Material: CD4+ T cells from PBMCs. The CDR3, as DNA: TGTGCCACCAGCTCTGCGAACACTGAAGCTTTCTTT. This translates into CATSSANTEAFF.